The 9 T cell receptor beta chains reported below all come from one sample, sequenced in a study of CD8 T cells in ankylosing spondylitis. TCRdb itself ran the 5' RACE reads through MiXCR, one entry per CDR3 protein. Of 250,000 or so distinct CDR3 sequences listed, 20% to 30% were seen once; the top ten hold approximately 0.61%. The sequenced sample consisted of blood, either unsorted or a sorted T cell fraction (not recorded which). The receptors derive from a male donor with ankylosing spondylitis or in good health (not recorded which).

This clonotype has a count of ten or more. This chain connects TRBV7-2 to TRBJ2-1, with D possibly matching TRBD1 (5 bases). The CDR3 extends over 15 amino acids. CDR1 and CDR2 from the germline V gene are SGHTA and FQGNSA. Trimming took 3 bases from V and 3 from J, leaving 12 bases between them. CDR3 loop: CASSFDSRGYNEQFF. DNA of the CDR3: TGTGCCAGCAGCTTCGACAGCCGCGGCTACAATGAGCAGTTCTTC.

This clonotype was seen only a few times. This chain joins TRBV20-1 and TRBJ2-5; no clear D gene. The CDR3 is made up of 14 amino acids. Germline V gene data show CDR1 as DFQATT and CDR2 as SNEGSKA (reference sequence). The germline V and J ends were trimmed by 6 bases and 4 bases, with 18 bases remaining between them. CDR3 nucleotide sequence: TGCAGTGCCATAGAGATGCGTAGCCCAGAGACCCAGTACTTC. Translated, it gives CSAIEMRSPETQYF.

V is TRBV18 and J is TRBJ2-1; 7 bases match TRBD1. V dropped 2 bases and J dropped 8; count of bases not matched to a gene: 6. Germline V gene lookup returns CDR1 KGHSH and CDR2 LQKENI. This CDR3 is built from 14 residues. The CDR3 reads CASSPRQGVDEQFF. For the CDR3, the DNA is TGTGCCAGCTCACCAAGGCAGGGGGTCGATGAGCAGTTCTTC.

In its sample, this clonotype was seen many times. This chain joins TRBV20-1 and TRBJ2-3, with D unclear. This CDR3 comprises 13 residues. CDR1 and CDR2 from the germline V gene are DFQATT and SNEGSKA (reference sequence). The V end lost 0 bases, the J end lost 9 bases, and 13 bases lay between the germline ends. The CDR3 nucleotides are TGCAGTGCTAGAGACCCCTCCGACGGAACGCAGTATTTT. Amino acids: CSARDPSDGTQYF.

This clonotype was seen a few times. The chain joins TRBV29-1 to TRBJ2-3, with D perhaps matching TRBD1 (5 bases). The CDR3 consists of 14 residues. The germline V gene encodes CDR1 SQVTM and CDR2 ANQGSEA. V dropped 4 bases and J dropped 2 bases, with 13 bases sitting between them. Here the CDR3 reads CSVVGRVYTDTQYF. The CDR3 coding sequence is TGCAGCGTTGTGGGCAGGGTTTACACAGATACGCAGTATTTT.

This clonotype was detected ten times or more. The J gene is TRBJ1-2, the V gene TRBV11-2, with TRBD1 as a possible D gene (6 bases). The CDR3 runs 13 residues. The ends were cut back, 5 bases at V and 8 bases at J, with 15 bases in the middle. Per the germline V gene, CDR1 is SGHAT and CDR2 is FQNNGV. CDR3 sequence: CASSLAGGGGYTF. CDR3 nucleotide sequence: TGTGCCAGCAGCCTCGCTGGGGGCGGGGGCTACACCTTC.

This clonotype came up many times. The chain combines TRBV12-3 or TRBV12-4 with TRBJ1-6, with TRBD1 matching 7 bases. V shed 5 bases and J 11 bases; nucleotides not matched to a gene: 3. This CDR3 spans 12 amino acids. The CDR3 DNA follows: TGTGCCAGCAGTCTCACAGGGGCACCCCTCCACTTT. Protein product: CASSLTGAPLHF.

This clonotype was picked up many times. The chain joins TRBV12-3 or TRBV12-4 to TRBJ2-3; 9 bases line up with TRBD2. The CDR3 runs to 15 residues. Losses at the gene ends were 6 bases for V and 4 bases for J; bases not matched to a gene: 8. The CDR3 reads CASSPMRGGPDTQYF. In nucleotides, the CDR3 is TGTGCCAGCAGCCCGATGCGGGGGGGCCCAGATACGCAGTATTTT.

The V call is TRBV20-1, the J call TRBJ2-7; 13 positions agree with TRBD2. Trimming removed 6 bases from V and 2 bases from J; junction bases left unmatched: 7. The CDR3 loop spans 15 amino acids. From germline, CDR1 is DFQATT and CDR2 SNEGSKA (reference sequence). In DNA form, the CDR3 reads TGCAGTGCAACCCCGGGACTAGCGGGGACCTACGAGCAGTACTTC. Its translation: CSATPGLAGTYEQYF.